This is a list of T cell receptor beta chains from one sample in a study of a mutant IDH1 vaccine in newly diagnosed glioma. Their cognate antigens are unknown. Sequencing was performed with immunoSEQ multiplex PCR; in TCRdb, only in-frame clones are kept and a portion is missing. The sample carries 25,000 to 30,000 clones, 89% recorded once. The starting material was PBMCs, obtained from a glioma patient whose treatment included an IDH1 peptide vaccine. The receptors shown here come from a man younger than 30 with glioma. Both conserved end residues are part of each CDR3.

CDR3 protein	V gene	J gene
CASSTTGVNTEAFF	TRBV4-1	TRBJ1-1
CASRPVGGGTEAFF	TRBV5-1	TRBJ1-1
CAISESEGKRSF	TRBV10-3	TRBJ2-3
CASSDSASNQPQHF	TRBV28	TRBJ1-5
CASSIYRNTEAFF	TRBV19	TRBJ1-1
CATLPGTGVYGYTF	TRBV7-2	TRBJ1-2
CSVLAGGSTDTQYF	TRBV29-1	TRBJ2-3
CASSPQPIDLQGFAF	TRBV14	TRBJ1-2
CASSLGGRTTSQGELFF	TRBV7-9	TRBJ2-2
CASSERNQETQYF	TRBV5-4	TRBJ2-5
CASSYSFRGQETQYF	TRBV6-5	TRBJ2-5
CASSYDNSPLHF	TRBV5-4	TRBJ1-6
CASSGPLANSTDTQYF	TRBV6-9	TRBJ2-3
CASSQGLRDRRHGYTF	TRBV4-1	TRBJ1-2
CAWMGPPLHF	TRBV30	TRBJ1-6
CASRPTADTGELFF	TRBV7-9	TRBJ2-2
CASSFGDEKLFF	TRBV5-6	TRBJ1-4
CASSQVDRPNTGELFF	TRBV4-3	TRBJ2-2
CSVEMGAGRLGYTF	TRBV29-1	TRBJ1-2
CAWSIGTDYGYTF	TRBV30	TRBJ1-2
CASSDSGSGQPQHF	TRBV25-1	TRBJ1-5
CAISDPRQVATEAFF	TRBV10-3	TRBJ1-1
CASSLEGQHTQYF	TRBV5-1	TRBJ2-3
CASSQPTGNTDTQYF	TRBV4-1	TRBJ2-3
CSVESGDSYEQYF	TRBV29-1	TRBJ2-7
CASRSDRGDEQYF	TRBV5-4	TRBJ2-7
CASSPGTGDEQFF	TRBV18	TRBJ2-1
CASSPNTGELFF	TRBV7-6	TRBJ2-2
CASSPRQSSGNTIYF	TRBV9	TRBJ1-3
CASSSGQGWEPQHF	TRBV18	TRBJ1-5
CSVQTGSTEAFF	TRBV29-1	TRBJ1-1
CASSPPGGESGTEAFF	TRBV7-9	TRBJ1-1
CAWSPGLGNTEAFF	TRBV30	TRBJ1-1